This TCR beta chain derives from a study of OX40 agonist ivuxolimab in advanced cancers. Study-level background: Patients were 82.7% male with ages roughly 20 to 85, mean about 65.

Sampling of blood occurred at baseline, cycle 4 day 1, and cycle 7 day 1. The germline V gene has CDR1 SEHNR and CDR2 FQNEAQ (reference sequence). This CDR3 comprises 15 residues. Between the trimmed V and J ends, which lost 3 bases and 0 bases, there was a span of 9 bases. Only in-frame clones appear in the TCRdb table, and some are missing; sequencing was by immunoSEQ multiplex PCR. The sample consists of some 40,000 clones, roughly 92% of them appearing once. The chain combines TRBV7-9 with TRBJ1-3, with unresolved D. The sequencing used CD4+ or CD8+ T cells sorted from blood, collected in a trial of the OX40 agonist ivuxolimab. The TCR originated in an adult with an advanced solid tumor such as melanoma, head and neck, liver or kidney cancer. CDR3: CASSLAETSGNTIYF. The CDR3 DNA follows: TGTGCCAGCAGCTTGGCAGAGACCTCTGGAAACACCATATATTTT.